This T cell receptor beta chain was observed in a study of T cell repertoires in cytomegalovirus infection. Study as a whole: Well-studied HLA-B-restricted epitopes and recently identified HLA-C-restricted epitopes of CMV were both used in the study. An indication of both CMV infection and matching HLA type came from public TCR beta signatures.

TCRdb reprocessed the reads via MiXCR and lists one record per CDR3 protein. The sample lists tens of thousands of distinct CDR3 sequences; over 20% were seen once. Study-wide results and limits: Ex vivo responses were dominated by HLA-C-restricted CMV-specific TCR beta clonotypes.

A note on this clonotype: Its specificity is not known.

Trimming took off 5 bases at V and 4 bases at J, with 8 bases between the two ends. This CDR3 contains 12 residues. CDR1 and CDR2 from the germline V gene are SGHTA and FQGNSA. This TCR was recovered from a human donor in good health (CMV status not recorded). Some clones in this sample may be carry-over from other donors' samples. V gene TRBV7-2 combines with J gene TRBJ1-1; D is ambiguous. Sequencing used CD8+ T cells from cultured PBMCs, obtained from culture after CMV antigen stimulation. For the CDR3, the DNA is TGTGCCAGCAGCCCCCCGCCCACTGAAGCTTTCTTT. Translating it yields CASSPPPTEAFF. Complete variable domain (other parts from reference TRBV7-2 and TRBJ1-1): GAGVSQSPSNKVTEKGKDVELRCDPISGHTALYWYRQSLGQGLEFLIYFQGNSAPDKSGLPSDRFSAERTGGSVSTLTIQRTQQEDSAVYLCASSPPPTEAFFGQGTRLTVV.